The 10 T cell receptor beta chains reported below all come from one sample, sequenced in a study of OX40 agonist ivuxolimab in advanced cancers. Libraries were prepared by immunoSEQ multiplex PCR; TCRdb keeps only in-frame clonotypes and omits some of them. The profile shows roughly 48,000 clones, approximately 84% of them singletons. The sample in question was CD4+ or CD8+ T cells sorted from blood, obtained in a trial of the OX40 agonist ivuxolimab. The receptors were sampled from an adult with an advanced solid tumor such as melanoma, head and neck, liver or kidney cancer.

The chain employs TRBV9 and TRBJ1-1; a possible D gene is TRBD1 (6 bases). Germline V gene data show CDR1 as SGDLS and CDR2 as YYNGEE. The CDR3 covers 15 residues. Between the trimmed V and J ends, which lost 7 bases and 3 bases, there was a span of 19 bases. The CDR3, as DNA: TGTGCCAGCTCCTCCAACAGGGCTGAGGACACTGAAGCTTTCTTT. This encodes CASSSNRAEDTEAFF.

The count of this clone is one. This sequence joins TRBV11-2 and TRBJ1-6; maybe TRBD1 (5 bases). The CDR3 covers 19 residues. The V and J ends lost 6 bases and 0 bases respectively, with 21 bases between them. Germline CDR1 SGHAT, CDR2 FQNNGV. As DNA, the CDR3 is TGTGCCAGCAGGCTCCGGGACGCACGGTTCAGCTCCTATAATTCACCCCTCCACTTT. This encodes CASRLRDARFSSYNSPLHF.

The CDR3 DNA sequence: TGTGCCAGCAGCTTAGCAACAGGCAACTATGGCTACACCTTC. Protein: CASSLATGNYGYTF. V gene TRBV7-8 combines with J gene TRBJ1-2; D may be TRBD1 (5 bases). The ends were cut back, 0 bases at V and 2 bases at J, with 7 bases in the middle. The CDR3 length is 14 residues. Germline V gene sequence: CDR1 SGHVS, CDR2 FQNEAQ.

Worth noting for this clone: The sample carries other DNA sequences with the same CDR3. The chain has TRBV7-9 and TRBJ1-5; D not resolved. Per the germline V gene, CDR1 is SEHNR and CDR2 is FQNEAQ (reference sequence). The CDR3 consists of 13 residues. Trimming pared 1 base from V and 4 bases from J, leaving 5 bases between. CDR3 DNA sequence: TGTGCCAGCAGCTTAGATGAGAATCAGCCCCAGCATTTT. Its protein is CASSLDENQPQHF.

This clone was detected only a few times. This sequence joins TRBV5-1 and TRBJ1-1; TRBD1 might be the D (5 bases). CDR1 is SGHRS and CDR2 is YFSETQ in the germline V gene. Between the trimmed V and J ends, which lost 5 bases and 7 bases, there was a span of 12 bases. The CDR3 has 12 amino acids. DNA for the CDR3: TGCGCCAGCAGAAAGACGGGGGATGAAGCTTTCTTT. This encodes CASRKTGDEAFF. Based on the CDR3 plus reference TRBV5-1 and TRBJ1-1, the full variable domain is KAGVTQTPRYLIKTRGQQVTLSCSPISGHRSVSWYQQTPGQGLQFLFEYFSETQRNKGNFPGRFSGRQFSNSRSEMNVSTLELGDSALYLCASRKTGDEAFFGQGTRLTVV.

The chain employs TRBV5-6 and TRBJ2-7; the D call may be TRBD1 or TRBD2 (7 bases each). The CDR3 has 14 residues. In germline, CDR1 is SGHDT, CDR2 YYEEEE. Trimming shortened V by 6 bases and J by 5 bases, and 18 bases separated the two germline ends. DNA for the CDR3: TGTGCCAGCAACCCAGGGGGGGGTGCCAACGAGCAGTACTTC. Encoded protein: CASNPGGGANEQYF.

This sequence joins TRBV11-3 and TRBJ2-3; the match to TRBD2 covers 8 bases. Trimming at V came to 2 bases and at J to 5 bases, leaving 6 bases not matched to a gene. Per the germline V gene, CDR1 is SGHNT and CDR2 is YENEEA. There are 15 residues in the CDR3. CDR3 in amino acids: CASSLNGRAQDTQYF. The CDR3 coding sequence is TGTGCCAGCAGCTTAAACGGGAGGGCCCAAGATACGCAGTATTTT.

CDR3 sequence reads: CASSLYASTGELFF. The CDR3 DNA reads TGTGCCAGCAGTTTATATGCCAGCACCGGGGAGCTGTTTTTT. The chain couples TRBV27 to TRBJ2-2; the D is unclear. Germline V gene data show CDR1 as MNHEY and CDR2 as SMNVEV (reference sequence). The V end lost 1 base, the J end lost 4 bases, and 7 bases lay between the germline ends. CDR3 length: 14 residues.

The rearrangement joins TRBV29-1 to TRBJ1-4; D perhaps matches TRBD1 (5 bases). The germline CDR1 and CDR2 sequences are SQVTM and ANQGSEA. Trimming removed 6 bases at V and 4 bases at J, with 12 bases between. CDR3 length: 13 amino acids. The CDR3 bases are TGCAGCGTCGCGCGGGGGGATAATGAAAAACTGTTTTTT. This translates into CSVARGDNEKLFF. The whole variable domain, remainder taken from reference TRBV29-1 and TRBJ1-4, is SAVISQKPSRDICQRGTSLTIQCQVDSQVTMMFWYRQQPGQSLTLIATANQGSEATYESGFVIDKFPISRPNLTFSTLTVSNMSPEDSSIYLCSVARGDNEKLFFGSGTQLSVL.

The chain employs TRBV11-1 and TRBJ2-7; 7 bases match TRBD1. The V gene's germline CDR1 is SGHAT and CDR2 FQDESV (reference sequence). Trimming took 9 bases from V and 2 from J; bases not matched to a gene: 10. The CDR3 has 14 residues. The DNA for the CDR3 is TGTGCCAGTCAAGCGACAGGGTTGCCCTACGAGCAGTACTTC. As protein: CASQATGLPYEQYF.